Presented here are 2 T cell receptor beta chains from one specimen sequenced in a study of T cells in severe cutaneous drug reactions. Libraries were made by iRepertoire multiplex PCR with TCR subtype-specific primers for bulk and single-cell sequencing. Following a re-call of the multiplex PCR reads, TCRdb has one entry per CDR3 protein and lacks DNA. The ten most abundant clones cover roughly 15% of a sample with approximately 1,600 distinct CDR3 sequences. The patients sequenced had a carbamazepine-induced Stevens-Johnson syndrome or toxic epidermal necrolysis reaction. Sequences were obtained from PBMCs. The source of these receptors is a human donor with Stevens-Johnson syndrome, a severe cutaneous drug reaction.

This clonotype is called medium-sized based on its frequency. This CDR3 reads CASSPKRGNTIYF. J is TRBJ1-3 and V is TRBV7-2. The CDR3 sequence is 13 residues long. Germline V gene sequence: CDR1 SGHTA, CDR2 FQGNSA.

This clonotype is labeled large based on frequency. The chain links TRBV28 to TRBJ1-5; the D call of TRBD1 rests on TCRdb alone, since no DNA is present to check it. The CDR3 sequence is 17 residues long. Germline V lookup: CDR1 MDHEN, CDR2 SYDVKM. The CDR3 protein is CASSSLTGGWSNQPQHF. Filled out from reference TRBV28 and TRBJ1-5, the complete variable domain reads DVKVTQSSRYLVKRTGEKVFLECVQDMDHENMFWYRQDPGLGLRLIYFSYDVKMKEKGDIPEGYSVSREKKERFSLILESASTNQTSMYLCASSSLTGGWSNQPQHFGDGTRLSIL.